This TCR beta chain comes out of a study of beta chain features in type 1 diabetes. Expressed TCRB transcripts were sequenced after all isolated RNA was converted to cDNA. Sequencing used immunoSEQ multiplex PCR; TCRdb keeps in-frame clones, though not all of them. This table has around 300,000 clones, about 15% appearing once. Whole-study results and caveats: Type 1 diabetes patients had moderately but significantly shorter TCRB CDR3s in all four CD4+ subsets.

Post-sort purity exceeded 98% for all sorted populations. Germline V lookup: CDR1 MDHEN, CDR2 SYDVKM. Losses at the gene ends were 6 bases for V and 9 bases for J; bases not matched to a gene: 5. The CDR3 is 12 residues long. Note on this clone: Antigen specificity is unknown.

The TCR sequence derives from a man aged 18 to 30 with type 1 diabetes. The chain combines TRBV28 with TRBJ2-7; TRBD1 agrees at 10 bases. Specimen: naive CD4+ T cells from blood. The CDR3 loop is CASRGQGSLQYF. CDR3 bases: TGTGCCAGCAGGGGACAGGGGTCGTTGCAGTACTTC.